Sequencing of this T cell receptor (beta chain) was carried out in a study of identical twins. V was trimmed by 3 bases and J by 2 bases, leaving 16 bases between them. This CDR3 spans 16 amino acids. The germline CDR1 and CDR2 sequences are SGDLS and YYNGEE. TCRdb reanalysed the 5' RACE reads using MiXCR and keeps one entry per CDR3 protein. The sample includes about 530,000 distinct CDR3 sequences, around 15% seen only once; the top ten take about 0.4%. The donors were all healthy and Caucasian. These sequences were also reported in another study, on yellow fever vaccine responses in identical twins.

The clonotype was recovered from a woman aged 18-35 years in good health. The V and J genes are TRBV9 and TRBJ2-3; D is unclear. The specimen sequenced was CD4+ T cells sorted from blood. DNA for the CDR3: TGTGCCAGCAGCGCAAAATGGAAGTCTCACACAGATACGCAGTATTTT. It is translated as CASSAKWKSHTDTQYF.